The clone carrying this T cell receptor (beta chain) was counted between two and nine times. The antigen remains undetermined. This sample was taken from a study of cytomegalovirus exposure and HLA in healthy donors. The study's findings and limits: Among the CMV-associated chains, three were confirmed in vitro as specific for CMV antigens. There were 150 to 200 TCR beta chains listed as cytomegalovirus-associated. According to a subsequent analysis, TCR clusters from the first cohort were inclined to appear together in the 120 validation repertoires.

The trim removed 3 bases at V and 2 bases at J, leaving 6 bases unmatched. CDR3 size: 15 residues. CDR1 KGHSH and CDR2 LQKENI come from the germline V gene. Measured with immunoSEQ multiplex PCR; TCRdb has only the in-frame clones, and not every one. This sample yields some 90,000 clones, of which roughly 89% are seen a single time; 3% to 4.5% belongs to the top ten. The TCR sequence derives from a woman in her 30s in good health and CMV-seronegative. The V call is TRBV18, the J call TRBJ1-2; TRBD1 matches at 7 bases. The sample was PBMCs. The DNA for the CDR3 is TGTGCCAGCTCACCGCTTGGGACAGACAACTATGGCTACACCTTC. It specifies CASSPLGTDNYGYTF.